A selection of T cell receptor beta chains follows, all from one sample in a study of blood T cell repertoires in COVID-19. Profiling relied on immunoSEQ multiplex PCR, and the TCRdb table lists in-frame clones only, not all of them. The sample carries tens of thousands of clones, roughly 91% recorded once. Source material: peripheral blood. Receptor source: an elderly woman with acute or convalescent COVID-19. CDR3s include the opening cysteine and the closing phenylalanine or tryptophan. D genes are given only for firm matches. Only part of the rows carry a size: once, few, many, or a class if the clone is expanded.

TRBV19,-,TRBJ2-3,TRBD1,TGTGCCAGTAGCCCGACAGGGGCCAACACAGATACGCAGTATTTT,CASSPTGANTDTQYF
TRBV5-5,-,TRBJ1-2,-,TGTGCCAGCAGCTTGGCACAGGGTTTGGATGGCTACACCTTC,CASSLAQGLDGYTF
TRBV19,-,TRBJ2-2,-,TGTGCCAGTATAGCCAGGGAAAACACCGGGGAGCTGTTTTTT,CASIARENTGELFF
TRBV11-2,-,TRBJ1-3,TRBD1,TGTGCCAGCAGCCCCCGGACAGGCTTAGGTGTGCCCATATATTTT,CASSPRTGLGVPIYF
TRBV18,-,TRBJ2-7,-,TGTGCCAGCTCACCGGACGGGGGAAACGAGCAGTACTTC,CASSPDGGNEQYF
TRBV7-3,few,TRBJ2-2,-,TGTGCCAGCAGCCAATCCGCAGGGTCCGGGGAGCTGTTTTTT,CASSQSAGSGELFF
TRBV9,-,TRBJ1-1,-,TGTGCCAGCAGCGTAGGAGGGGGAAGCATGAACACTGAAGCTTTCTTT,CASSVGGGSMNTEAFF
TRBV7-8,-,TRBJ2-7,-,TGTGCCAGCAGCTTAAATCGACAGAACTACGAGCAGTACTTC,CASSLNRQNYEQYF
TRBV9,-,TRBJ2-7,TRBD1,TGTGCCAGCAGCGAGGACAGGGGGCCATCCTACGAGCAGTACTTC,CASSEDRGPSYEQYF
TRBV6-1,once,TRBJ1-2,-,TGTGCCAGCAGTGAATCTGTGATCCCAGCTAACTATGGCTACACCTTC,CASSESVIPANYGYTF
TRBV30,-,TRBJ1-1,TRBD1,TGTGCCTGGATTAGGGCGACAGGGGTCCGGACTGAAGCTTTCTTT,CAWIRATGVRTEAFF
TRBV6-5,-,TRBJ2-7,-,TGTGCCACCTCTCGGACAGAGGGGTCCTACGAGCAGTACTTC,CATSRTEGSYEQYF
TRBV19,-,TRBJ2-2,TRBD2,TGTGCCAGTAGTATATCGAGCGGGAGTGGCACCGGGGAGCTGTTTTTT,CASSISSGSGTGELFF
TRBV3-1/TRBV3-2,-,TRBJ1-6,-,TGTGCCAGCAGCCACAGGGGAGATGGTTCACCCCTCCACTTT,CASSHRGDGSPLHF
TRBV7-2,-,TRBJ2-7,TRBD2,TGTGCCAGCAGCTTGACTAGCGGGGGGCACTACGAGCAGTACTTC,CASSLTSGGHYEQYF
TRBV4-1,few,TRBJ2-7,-,TGCGCCAGCAGTAGGGGGTTAGGGTACGAGCAGTACTTC,CASSRGLGYEQYF
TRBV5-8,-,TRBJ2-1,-,TGTGCCAGCAGCCGCCGGTGGGGGGATGGGTCCTACAATGAGCAGTTCTTC,CASSRRWGDGSYNEQFF
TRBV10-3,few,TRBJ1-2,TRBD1,TGTGCCATCAGCCGACAGGGTGACTATGGCTACACCTTC,CAISRQGDYGYTF
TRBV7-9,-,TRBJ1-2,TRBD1,TGTGCCAGCAGCCAAAACAGGGGTAACTATGGCTACACCTTC,CASSQNRGNYGYTF
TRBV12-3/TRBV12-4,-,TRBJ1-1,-,TGTGCCAGCAGCCCTACAGGGAACACTGAAGCTTTCTTT,CASSPTGNTEAFF
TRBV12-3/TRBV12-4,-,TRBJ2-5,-,TGTGCCAGCAGTTCCGAAGAGACCCAGTACTTC,CASSSEETQYF
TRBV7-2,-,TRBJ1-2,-,TGTGCCAGCACCTTGGGGGCGGGGGGCTATGGCTACACCTTC,CASTLGAGGYGYTF
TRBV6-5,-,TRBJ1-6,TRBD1,TGTGCCAGCAGTTACGAGACAGGGATGGGTTACTCACCCCTCCACTTT,CASSYETGMGYSPLHF
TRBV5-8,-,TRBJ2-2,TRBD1,TGTGCCAGCAGCGATAACCGGGACAGGGTAAAAACCGGGGAGCTGTTTTTT,CASSDNRDRVKTGELFF
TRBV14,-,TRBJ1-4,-,TGTGCCAGCAGCCCTTACACGGGAAGGGAAAAACTGTTTTTT,CASSPYTGREKLFF
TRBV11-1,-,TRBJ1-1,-,TGTGCCAGCGTCGCCCGAGGAGGGGTTGAAGCTTTCTTT,CASVARGGVEAFF
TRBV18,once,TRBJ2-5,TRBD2,TGTGCCAGCTCACCATCGAAGCGGGGGCGAGAGACCCAGTACTTC,CASSPSKRGRETQYF